What follows is one TCR beta chain and its context. As yet, its antigen is unknown. CDR3 size: 16 residues. J gave up 3 bases and V 4 bases, and 10 bases lay outside the gene matches. CDR1 SEHNR and CDR2 FQNEAQ come from the germline V gene (reference sequence). The primer mix had 60 Vbeta and 13 Jbeta primers. Under the authors' procedure: Around 80 million unique TCR beta chains, roughly 11 million of them shared, were counted by a later analysis. The data were produced by immunoSEQ multiplex PCR, yet TCRdb's version contains in-frame clones alone and is incomplete. V, J and clone size derive from that table, while D and trimming were established from the DNA sequence. The data show under 200,000 clones, approximately 80% seen once. The sample belongs to a study of cytomegalovirus exposure and HLA in healthy donors. Study-level findings and limits: In a later analysis, several top co-occurrence clusters appeared linked to parvovirus B19, influenza, CMV and Epstein-Barr virus.

What was sequenced was PBMCs. V usage is TRBV7-9 and J usage is TRBJ2-7; 9 bases are shared with TRBD1. The clonotype originates from a man aged 50-59 years in good health and CMV-seropositive. CDR3 residues: CASSWAIGTGHYEQYF. The CDR3 DNA is TGTGCCAGCAGCTGGGCGATCGGGACAGGGCACTACGAGCAGTACTTC.